This T cell receptor beta chain comes out of a study of T cells after yellow fever vaccination. This clonotype has a handful of counts. Trimming shortened V by 5 bases and J by 4 bases, and 12 bases separated the two germline ends. The CDR3 runs 15 residues. The germline gives CDR1 SGHAT, CDR2 FQNNGV. TCRdb redid the calling of the 5' RACE reads with MiXCR, one entry per CDR3 protein. The sample contains around 350,000 distinct CDR3 sequences, 6.2% of which appear only once. J is TRBJ2-6 and V is TRBV11-2; the D gene is possibly TRBD1 (6 bases). The receptor comes from a man in his thirties or forties who received the YFV17D yellow fever vaccine. This specimen was PBMCs, taken 5 days after the yellow fever booster vaccination. CDR3 sequence reads: CASSPPGVGANVLTF. The CDR3 DNA follows: TGTGCCAGCAGCCCCCCAGGGGTAGGGGCCAACGTCCTGACTTTC.